This T cell receptor beta chain is from a study of blood T cell repertoires in COVID-19 (dated by TCRdb to 2020 to 2022). Describing the broader study: The collaborator samples originated in the United States, Italy and Spain and spanned the acute and convalescent phases of COVID-19. The material from the prospective study consisted of cDNA or gDNA derived from T cells, B-cell-depleted T cells, or PBMCs. The dataset comprised deeply sampled blood TCRbeta repertoires from subjects exposed to, actively infected with, or recovered from COVID-19. The repertoires were made available in a free public database intended to serve as a resource for research on the immune response to SARS-CoV-2. Samples came from the ongoing ImmuneRACE study (first 160 participants) plus 1,254 subjects from 6 global collaborators. A de-identified subject ID, COVID-19 status, age in years and sex were almost always included in the sample metadata. Where available, HLA class I and class II types were taken from metadata supplied by the sample provider and were not determined by assay-based typing. The paper's findings and limits, for the study overall: How much clinical and demographic metadata was included differed by source and by participant, and the metadata was provided uncurated.

Participants in the prospective study were aged about 18 to 95 years, lived in under 30 United States geographic areas, and enrolled through a virtual design. Cohort assignment in the prospective study relied on participant-reported clinical history from a screening survey and a study questionnaire. For ImmuneRACE Cohort 3, a participant was defined as recovered based on two consecutive negative NP/OP PCR tests, clearance by a healthcare professional, or resolution of symptoms. Each participant in the prospective study had whole blood, serum and a nasopharyngeal or oropharyngeal swab collected by mobile phlebotomists. Participants in the prospective study had the option to provide additional blood draws and questionnaires over an approximately two-month period. Blood samples from the prospective study were shipped frozen or at room temperature prior to DNA extraction. Details on this clone: Its antigen remains undetermined. There are no base qualities to consult, and no much larger clone falls within one base.

TCRbeta CDR3 regions were amplified from genomic DNA by means of the immunoSEQ Assay, a bias-controlled multiplex PCR. Per the authors' processing: Nucleated cell counts per sample were estimated from amplification of reference gene primers within the assay. To quantify the absolute abundance of each unique TCRbeta CDR3 rearrangement, sequence reads were collapsed and filtered. For each sample, productive Simpson clonality was calculated as the square root of Simpson's diversity index over productive rearrangements. The source is immuneACCESS, and TCRdb retained only in-frame sequences with V and J called. Part of the clones is not carried over; for the studies checked, unresolved V genes explain less than half of this, and the remainder is unexplained. V and J calls and clone size are given by that table; D and trimming were obtained from the DNA. The sample table lists 200,000 or so clones, 87% of them with a count of one. The biggest ten clones account for 11% of the sample.

The junction shows trimming of 2 bases on V and 7 bases on J, plus 11 bases between the germline ends. The CDR3 spans 13 residues, from the cysteine through the phenylalanine. Only CDR3 DNA is held: 39 bases, read in frame from base 1. The sequencing sample was made of PBMCs or T cells enriched from blood (not recorded which). This receptor was identified in a young man who had recovered from COVID-19. The sequence is built from TRBV12-3 or TRBV12-4 and TRBJ1-2, and the D gene may be TRBD1, 6 bases matching. The sequence in DNA is TGTGCCAGCAGTTTATCGGGGGGCGGTGGCTACACCTTC. Its product reads: CASSLSGGGGYTF.